The 9 T cell receptor beta chains given below trace back to one sample, sequenced in a study of blood T cell repertoires in COVID-19. The protocol was immunoSEQ multiplex PCR, while the TCRdb copy is restricted to in-frame clones and leaves out a portion. The sample consists of some 300,000 clones, roughly 89% of them appearing once. Sequencing was done on a sample of PBMCs or T cells enriched from blood (not recorded which). These receptors all come from a woman in her fifties or sixties who had been exposed to COVID-19.

The table lists this clone with a few counts. The V and J genes are TRBV11-2 and TRBJ1-1; TRBD1 aligns across 7 bases. From germline, CDR1 is SGHAT and CDR2 FQNNGV. This CDR3 has 15 amino acids. Losses at the gene ends were 8 bases for V and 2 bases for J; bases not matched to a gene: 11. This CDR3 is CASCPPGTVNTEAFF. The CDR3 region has the DNA TGTGCCAGCTGCCCCCCCGGGACAGTCAACACTGAAGCTTTCTTT.

The chain uses TRBV5-1 and TRBJ2-2; possibly TRBD2 for D (6 bases). V lost 6 bases, J lost 4 bases, and 13 bases lay in between. This CDR3 region has 14 residues. Germline V lookup: CDR1 SGHRS, CDR2 YFSETQ. The chain's CDR3 is CASTPTSGTGELFF. In DNA, the CDR3 is TGCGCCAGCACCCCGACTAGTGGCACCGGGGAGCTGTTTTTT.

Of note for this clone: Other DNA sequences within the sample encode an identical CDR3. This sequence joins TRBV7-9 and TRBJ1-2; D ambiguous. In germline, CDR1 is SEHNR, CDR2 FQNEAQ (reference sequence). The CDR3 is 12 residues long. V gave up 1 base and J gave up 5 bases, with 5 bases separating them. The CDR3 reads CASSLGEYGYTF. CDR3 DNA sequence: TGTGCCAGCAGCTTAGGGGAGTATGGCTACACCTTC.

In its sample, this clone was seen once. The V and J genes are TRBV28 and TRBJ2-5, with TRBD2 identical over 8 bases. CDR1 is MDHEN, CDR2 SYDVKM, per germline. The trim removed 6 bases at V and 0 bases at J, leaving 6 bases unmatched. The CDR3 has 15 residues. For the CDR3, the DNA is TGTGCCAGCAGGGGTGGCGGGGGGAACCAAGAGACCCAGTACTTC. This sequence encodes CASRGGGGNQETQYF.

The chain recombines TRBV23-1 with TRBJ2-2, with 10 positions matching TRBD1. TRBV23-1 is assigned to the ORF class and has an uncertain function. With V trimmed by 7 bases and J by 4 bases, 3 bases remained unmatched. The CDR3 has 14 residues. CDR3 loop: CASIRDRGTGELFF. The CDR3 bases are TGCGCCAGCATCAGGGACAGGGGCACCGGGGAGCTGTTTTTT.

The gene calls are TRBV3-1 (or the pseudogene TRBV3-2) and TRBJ1-3; a weak D match, TRBD1 (5 bases). This CDR3 comprises 15 residues. With 1 base removed from V and 2 bases from J, the gap between germline ends came to 9 bases. CDR1 LGHDT and CDR2 YNNKEL come from the germline V gene (reference sequence). The CDR3 is CASSQARGTGNTIYF. DNA for the CDR3: TGTGCCAGCAGCCAAGCAAGGGGAACTGGAAACACCATATATTTT.

The rearrangement uses TRBV18 and TRBJ2-2; weak D call: TRBD2 (5 bases). Germline CDR1 reads KGHSH; CDR2 reads LQKENI. V lost 5 bases and J lost 6, with 13 bases in between. This CDR3 region has 14 residues. CDR3: CASSTSGSPGELFF. As DNA, the CDR3 is TGTGCCAGCTCAACGTCGGGATCCCCCGGGGAGCTGTTTTTT.

The V and J genes are TRBV5-5 and TRBJ1-5, with 9 bases lining up with TRBD1. This CDR3 contains 15 residues. CDR1 is SGHKS, CDR2 YYEKEE, per germline (reference sequence). The trim removed 3 bases at V and 4 bases at J, leaving 5 bases unmatched. CDR3 nucleotide sequence: TGTGCCAGCAGCTCCGGGACAGGGTTGAATCAGCCCCAGCATTTT. Protein: CASSSGTGLNQPQHF.

This clone is a singleton in its sample. The chain has TRBV11-3 and TRBJ2-2; D perhaps matches TRBD1 (6 bases). V lost 5 bases and J 0 bases, leaving 13 bases between the germline ends. Germline V gives CDR1 SGHNT, CDR2 YENEEA. The CDR3 extends over 16 amino acids. Written as DNA, the CDR3 is TGTGCCAGCAGCCCACCGGGACATGCGAACACCGGGGAGCTGTTTTTT. Translating it yields CASSPPGHANTGELFF.